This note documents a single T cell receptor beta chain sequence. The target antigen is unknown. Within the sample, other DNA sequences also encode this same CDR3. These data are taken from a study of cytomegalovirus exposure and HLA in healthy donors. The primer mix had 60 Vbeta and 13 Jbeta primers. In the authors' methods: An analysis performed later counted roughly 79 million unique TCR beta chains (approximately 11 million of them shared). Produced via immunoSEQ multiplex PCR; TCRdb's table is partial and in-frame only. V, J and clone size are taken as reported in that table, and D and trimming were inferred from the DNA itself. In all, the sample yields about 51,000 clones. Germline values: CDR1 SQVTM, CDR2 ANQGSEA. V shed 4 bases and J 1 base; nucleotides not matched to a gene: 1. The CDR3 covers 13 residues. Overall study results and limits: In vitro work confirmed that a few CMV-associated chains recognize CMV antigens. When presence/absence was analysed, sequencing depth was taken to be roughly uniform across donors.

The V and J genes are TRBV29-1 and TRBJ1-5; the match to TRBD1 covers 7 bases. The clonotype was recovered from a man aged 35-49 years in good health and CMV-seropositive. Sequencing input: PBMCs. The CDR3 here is CSVGGQSNQPQHF. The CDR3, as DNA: TGCAGCGTTGGGGGACAGAGCAATCAGCCCCAGCATTTT.